This T cell receptor beta chain appears in the sequencing data of a study of regulatory T cells in long-lasting Graves disease. Between the trimmed V and J ends, which lost 2 bases and 4 bases, there was a span of 17 bases. CDR1 is MGHDK, CDR2 SYGVNS, per germline. The CDR3 loop spans 17 amino acids. General study points: Newly diagnosed patients had higher TCR diversity than persistent Graves' patients did. Accuracy was perhaps lowered by the small sample size.

The time point was: persistent/refractory GD, antithyroid drugs over 5 years with positive TRAb. Researchers made the TCR library from RNA that was extracted from PBMCs. A nine-milliliter sample of peripheral blood was drawn into EDTA tubes. This clonotype was seen more than once but under ten times. The antigen is undetermined. In building TCR beta libraries, iRepertoire HTBI primers were used together with Arm-PCR of CDR3 regions. TCRdb analysed the multiplex PCR reads with MiXCR anew, one entry per CDR3 protein. This sample carries 650,000 to 700,000 distinct CDR3 sequences, 25% to 30% of them seen once, and the ten largest clones take 40% to 50%.

This receptor was taken from a female donor with Graves disease. J is TRBJ2-2 and V is TRBV25-1; a weak D match, TRBD1 (5 bases). This material consisted of peripheral blood mononuclear cells (PBMCs), taken when the disease was refractory, from a patient treated with antithyroid drugs. CDR3 region: CASSEKGLSSPTGELFF. As DNA, the CDR3 is TGTGCCAGCAGTGAAAAGGGGCTATCCTCCCCCACCGGGGAGCTGTTTTTT.